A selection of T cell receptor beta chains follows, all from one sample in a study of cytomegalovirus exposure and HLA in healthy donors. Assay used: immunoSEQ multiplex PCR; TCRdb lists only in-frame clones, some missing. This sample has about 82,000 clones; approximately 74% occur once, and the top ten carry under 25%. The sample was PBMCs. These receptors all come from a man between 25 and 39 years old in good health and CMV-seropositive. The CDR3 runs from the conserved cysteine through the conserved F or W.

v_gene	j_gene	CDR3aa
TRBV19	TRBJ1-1	CASSRYRGQGDTEAFF
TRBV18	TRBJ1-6	CASSPDRGEDSPLHF
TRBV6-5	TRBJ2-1	CASSSGTSIYNEQFF
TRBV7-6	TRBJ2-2	CASSHLSGLSTTGELFF
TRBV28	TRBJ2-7	CASSRTGLALGEQYF
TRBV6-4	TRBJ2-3	CASSDSTSGGVDTQYF
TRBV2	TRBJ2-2	CATSRGNTGELFF
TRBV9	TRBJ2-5	CASSRGEATQYF
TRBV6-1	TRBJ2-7	CASSEAWQGYEQYF
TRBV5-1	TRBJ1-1	CASSLEGRDTEAFF
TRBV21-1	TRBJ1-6	CASSKGFRDTGNSPLHF
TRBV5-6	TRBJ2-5	CASSFFPRETQYF